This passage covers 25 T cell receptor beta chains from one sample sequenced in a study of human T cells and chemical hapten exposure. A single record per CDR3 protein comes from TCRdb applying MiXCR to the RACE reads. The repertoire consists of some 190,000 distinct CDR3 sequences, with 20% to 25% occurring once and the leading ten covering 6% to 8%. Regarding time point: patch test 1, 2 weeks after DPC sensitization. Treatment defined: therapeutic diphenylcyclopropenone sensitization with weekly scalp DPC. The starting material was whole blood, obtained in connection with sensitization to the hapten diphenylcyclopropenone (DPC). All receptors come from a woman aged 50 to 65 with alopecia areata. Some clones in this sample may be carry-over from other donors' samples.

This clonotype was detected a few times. This chain's CDR3 is CASSQELAGEVGEQYF. CDR3 DNA sequence: TGTGCCAGCAGCCAAGAACTAGCGGGAGAAGTAGGGGAGCAGTACTTC. The chain recombines TRBV4-2 with TRBJ2-7; TRBD2 agrees at 11 bases. V lost 0 bases, J lost 7 bases, and 8 bases stayed unmatched. This CDR3 region has 16 residues. CDR1 LGHNA and CDR2 YNFKEQ come from the germline V gene.

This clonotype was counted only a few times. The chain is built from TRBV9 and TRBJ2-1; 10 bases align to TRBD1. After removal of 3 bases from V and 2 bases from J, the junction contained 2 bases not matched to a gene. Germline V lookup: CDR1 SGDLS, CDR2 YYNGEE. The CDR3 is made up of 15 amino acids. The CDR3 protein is CASSEGQGTYNEQFF. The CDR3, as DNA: TGTGCCAGCAGCGAGGGACAGGGGACCTACAATGAGCAGTTCTTC.

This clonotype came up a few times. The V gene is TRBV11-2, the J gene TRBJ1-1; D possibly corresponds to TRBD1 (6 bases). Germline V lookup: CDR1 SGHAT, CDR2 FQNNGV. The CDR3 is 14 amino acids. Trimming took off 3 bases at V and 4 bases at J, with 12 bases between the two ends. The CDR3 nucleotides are TGTGCCAGCAGCTTCAGGGGCGGAATCACTGAAGCTTTCTTT. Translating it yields CASSFRGGITEAFF.

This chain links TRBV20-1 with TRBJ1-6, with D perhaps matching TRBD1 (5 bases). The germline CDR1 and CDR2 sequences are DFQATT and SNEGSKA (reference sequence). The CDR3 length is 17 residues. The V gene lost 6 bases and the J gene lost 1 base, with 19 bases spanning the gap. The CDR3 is CSATNTQGISYNSPLHF. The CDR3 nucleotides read TGCAGTGCCACCAATACTCAGGGAATTTCCTATAATTCACCCCTCCACTTT.

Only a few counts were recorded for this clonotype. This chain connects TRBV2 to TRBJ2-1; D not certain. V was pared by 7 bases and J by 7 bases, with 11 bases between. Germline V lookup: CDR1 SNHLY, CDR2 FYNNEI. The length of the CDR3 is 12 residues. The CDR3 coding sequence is TGTGCCAGCACTTGGACGAAGAATGAGCAGTTCTTC. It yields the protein CASTWTKNEQFF. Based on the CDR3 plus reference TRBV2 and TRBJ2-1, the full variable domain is EPEVTQTPSHQVTQMGQEVILRCVPISNHLYFYWYRQILGQKVEFLVSFYNNEISEKSEIFDDQFSVERPDGSNFTLKIRSTKLEDSAMYFCASTWTKNEQFFGPGTRLTVL.

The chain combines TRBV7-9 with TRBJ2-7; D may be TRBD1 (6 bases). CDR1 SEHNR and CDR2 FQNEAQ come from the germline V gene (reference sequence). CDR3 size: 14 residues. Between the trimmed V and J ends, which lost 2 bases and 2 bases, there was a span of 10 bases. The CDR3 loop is CASSLKQGPYEQYF. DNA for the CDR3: TGTGCCAGCAGCTTAAAGCAGGGGCCCTACGAGCAGTACTTC.

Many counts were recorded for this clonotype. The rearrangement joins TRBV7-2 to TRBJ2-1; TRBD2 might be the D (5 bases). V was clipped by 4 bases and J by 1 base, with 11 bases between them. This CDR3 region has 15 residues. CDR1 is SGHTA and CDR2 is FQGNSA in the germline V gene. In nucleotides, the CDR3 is TGTGCCAGCAGCTCAAAGCCGGGGTCCTACAATGAGCAGTTCTTC. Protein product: CASSSKPGSYNEQFF.

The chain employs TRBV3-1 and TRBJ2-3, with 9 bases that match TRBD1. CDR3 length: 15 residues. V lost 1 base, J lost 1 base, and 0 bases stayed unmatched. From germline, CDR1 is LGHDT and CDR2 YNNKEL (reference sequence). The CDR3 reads CASSQGTGGTDTQYF. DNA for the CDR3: TGTGCCAGCAGCCAAGGGACAGGGGGCACAGATACGCAGTATTTT.

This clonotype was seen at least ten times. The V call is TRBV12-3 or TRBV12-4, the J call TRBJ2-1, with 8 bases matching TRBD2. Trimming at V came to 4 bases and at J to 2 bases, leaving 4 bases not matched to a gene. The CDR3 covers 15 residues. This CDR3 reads CASSSGTRPYNEQFF. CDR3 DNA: TGTGCCAGCAGTTCTGGGACTAGACCCTACAATGAGCAGTTCTTC.

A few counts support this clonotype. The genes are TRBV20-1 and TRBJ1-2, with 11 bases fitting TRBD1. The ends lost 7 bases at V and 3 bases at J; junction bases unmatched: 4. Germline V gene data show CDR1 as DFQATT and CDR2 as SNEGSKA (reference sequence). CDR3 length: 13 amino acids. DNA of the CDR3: TGCAGTGGCGGGACAGGGGGGGACTATGGCTACACCTTC. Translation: CSGGTGGDYGYTF.

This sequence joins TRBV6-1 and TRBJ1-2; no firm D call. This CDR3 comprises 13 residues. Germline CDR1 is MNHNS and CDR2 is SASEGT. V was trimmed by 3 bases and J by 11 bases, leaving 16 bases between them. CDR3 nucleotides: TGTGCCAGCAGTGATGGTCCAGAGATGGCATACACCTTC. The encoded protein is CASSDGPEMAYTF.

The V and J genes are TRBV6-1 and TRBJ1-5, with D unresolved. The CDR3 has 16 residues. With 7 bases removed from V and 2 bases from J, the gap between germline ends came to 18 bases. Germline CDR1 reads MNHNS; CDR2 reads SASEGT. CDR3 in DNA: TGTGCCAGCAACGAAGGGATCGAATGGGGCAATCAGCCCCAGCATTTT. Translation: CASNEGIEWGNQPQHF.

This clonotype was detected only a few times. CDR3 loop: CASSLAYRNTGELFF. The DNA of the CDR3 is TGTGCCAGCAGCTTAGCATACAGGAACACCGGGGAGCTGTTTTTT. The chain is built from TRBV7-8 and TRBJ2-2, with D unclear. CDR1 is SGHVS and CDR2 is FQNEAQ in the germline V gene. V was cut by 0 bases and J by 1 base, with 6 bases left in between. CDR3 length: 15 amino acids.

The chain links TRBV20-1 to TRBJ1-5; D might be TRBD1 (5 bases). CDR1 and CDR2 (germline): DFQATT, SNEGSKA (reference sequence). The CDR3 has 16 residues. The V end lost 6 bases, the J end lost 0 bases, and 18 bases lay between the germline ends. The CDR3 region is CSAQPGSGYSNQPQHF. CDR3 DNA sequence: TGCAGTGCCCAGCCAGGGTCGGGTTATAGCAATCAGCCCCAGCATTTT.

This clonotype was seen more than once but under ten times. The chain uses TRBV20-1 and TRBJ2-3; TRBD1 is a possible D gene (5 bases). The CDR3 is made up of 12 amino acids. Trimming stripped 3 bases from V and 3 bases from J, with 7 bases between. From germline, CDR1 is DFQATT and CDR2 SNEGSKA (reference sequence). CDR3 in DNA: TGCAGTGCTAGTCCAGGGACAGATACGCAGTATTTT. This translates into CSASPGTDTQYF.

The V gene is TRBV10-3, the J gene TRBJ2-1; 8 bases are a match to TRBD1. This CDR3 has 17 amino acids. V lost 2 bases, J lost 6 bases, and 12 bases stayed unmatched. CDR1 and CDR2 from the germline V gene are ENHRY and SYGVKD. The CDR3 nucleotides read TGTGCCATCAGTGAGCACCCGACAGGGGCTAATGGCAATGAGCAGTTCTTC. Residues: CAISEHPTGANGNEQFF.

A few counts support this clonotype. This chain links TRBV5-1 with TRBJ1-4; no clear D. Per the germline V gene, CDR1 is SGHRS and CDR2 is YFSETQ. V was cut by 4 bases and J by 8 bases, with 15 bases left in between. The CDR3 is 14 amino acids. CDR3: CASSLDTRPEKLFF. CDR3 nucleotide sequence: TGCGCCAGCAGCCTAGACACGAGGCCAGAAAAACTGTTTTTT.

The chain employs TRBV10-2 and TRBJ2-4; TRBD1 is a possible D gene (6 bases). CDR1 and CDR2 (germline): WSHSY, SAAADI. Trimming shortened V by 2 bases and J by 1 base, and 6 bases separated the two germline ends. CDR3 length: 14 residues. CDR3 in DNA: TGCGCCAGCAGTGAGCAGGGGGCCAAAAACATTCAGTACTTC. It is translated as CASSEQGAKNIQYF.

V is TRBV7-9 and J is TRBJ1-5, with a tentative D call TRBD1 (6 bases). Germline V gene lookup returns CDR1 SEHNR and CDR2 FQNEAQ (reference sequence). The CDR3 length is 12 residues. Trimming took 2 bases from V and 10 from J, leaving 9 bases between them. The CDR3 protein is CASSLIGTPQHF. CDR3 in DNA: TGTGCCAGCAGCTTAATCGGGACACCCCAGCATTTT.

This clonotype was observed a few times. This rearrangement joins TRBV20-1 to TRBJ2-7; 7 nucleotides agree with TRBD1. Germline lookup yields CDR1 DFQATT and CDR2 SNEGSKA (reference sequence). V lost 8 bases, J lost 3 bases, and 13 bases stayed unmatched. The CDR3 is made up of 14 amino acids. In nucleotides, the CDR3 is TGCAGTCCCCTCGGGACAGCAACCCTCTACGAGCAGTACTTC. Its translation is CSPLGTATLYEQYF.

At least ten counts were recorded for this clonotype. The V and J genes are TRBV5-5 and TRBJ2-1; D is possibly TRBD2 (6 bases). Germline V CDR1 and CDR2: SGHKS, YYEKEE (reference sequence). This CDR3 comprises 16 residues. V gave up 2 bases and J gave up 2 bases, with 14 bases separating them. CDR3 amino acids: CASSFSRAGTYNEQFF. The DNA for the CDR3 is TGTGCCAGCAGCTTTAGTAGGGCGGGAACCTACAATGAGCAGTTCTTC.

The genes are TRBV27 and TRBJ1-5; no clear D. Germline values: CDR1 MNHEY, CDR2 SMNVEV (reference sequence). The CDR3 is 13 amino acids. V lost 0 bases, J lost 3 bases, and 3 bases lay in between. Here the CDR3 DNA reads TGTGCCAGCAGTTTATCCAACAATCAGCCCCAGCATTTT. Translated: CASSLSNNQPQHF.

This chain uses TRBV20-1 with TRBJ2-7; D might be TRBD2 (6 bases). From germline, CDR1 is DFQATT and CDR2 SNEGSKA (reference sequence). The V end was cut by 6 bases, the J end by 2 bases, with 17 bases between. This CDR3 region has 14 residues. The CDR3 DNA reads TGCAGTGCCGAGCGGAGGGCCATCCCCTACGAGCAGTACTTC. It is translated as CSAERRAIPYEQYF.

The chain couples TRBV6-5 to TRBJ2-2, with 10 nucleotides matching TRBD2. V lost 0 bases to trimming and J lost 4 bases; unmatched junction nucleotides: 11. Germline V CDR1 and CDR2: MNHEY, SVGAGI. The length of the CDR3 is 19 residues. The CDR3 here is CASSYSSGRADRATGELFF. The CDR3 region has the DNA TGTGCCAGCAGTTACTCGAGCGGGAGGGCCGATCGGGCCACCGGGGAGCTGTTTTTT.

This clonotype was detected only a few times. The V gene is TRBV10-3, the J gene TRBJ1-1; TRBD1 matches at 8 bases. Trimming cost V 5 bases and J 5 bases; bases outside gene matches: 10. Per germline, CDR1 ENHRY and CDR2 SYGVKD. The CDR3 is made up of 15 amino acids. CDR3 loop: CAISSYSGGRTEAFF. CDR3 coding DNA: TGTGCCATCAGTTCTTATTCAGGGGGCAGAACTGAAGCTTTCTTT.